The 17 T cell receptor beta chains listed next were all sequenced from one sample in a study of metastatic and nonmetastatic thyroid tumors. TCRdb recomputed clones from the PCR reads via MiXCR. The top ten clones hold over 7% of a sample with approximately 82,000 clones, approximately 12% of them seen once. None of the patients had undergone any treatment ahead of thyroid surgery. The source material was tumor tissue. The receptors were gathered from a female donor with papillary thyroid cancer or a benign thyroid nodule (not recorded which). Some clones in this sample may be carry-over from other donors' samples.

This clone was detected many times. The chain couples TRBV20-1 to TRBJ1-4; D is uncertain. The germline V gene has CDR1 DFQATT and CDR2 SNEGSKA (reference sequence). Trimming cost V 5 bases and J 2 bases, with 12 bases left between them. The CDR3 has 14 residues. CDR3 sequence reads: CSAGTSGTNEKLFF. Here the CDR3 DNA reads TGCAGTGCTGGAACCTCCGGGACTAATGAAAAACTGTTTTTT.

This clone has at least ten counts. J is TRBJ2-3 and V is TRBV5-1; possibly TRBD1 or TRBD2 for D (5 bases each). This CDR3 contains 15 residues. The V gene's germline CDR1 is SGHRS and CDR2 YFSETQ. The V gene lost 0 bases and the J gene lost 3 bases, with 11 bases spanning the gap. CDR3 sequence reads: CASSLAGSGTDTQYF. CDR3 DNA: TGCGCCAGCAGCTTGGCAGGGTCGGGGACAGATACGCAGTATTTT. The full variable domain, with the rest looked up from reference TRBV5-1 and TRBJ2-3, is KAGVTQTPRYLIKTRGQQVTLSCSPISGHRSVSWYQQTPGQGLQFLFEYFSETQRNKGNFPGRFSGRQFSNSRSEMNVSTLELGDSALYLCASSLAGSGTDTQYFGPGTRLTVL.

This clone was detected ten times or more. V is TRBV11-1 and J is TRBJ2-1, with D tentatively TRBD2 (6 bases). The germline V gene has CDR1 SGHAT and CDR2 FQDESV (reference sequence). This CDR3 comprises 16 residues. Trimming took off 5 bases at V and 4 bases at J, with 18 bases between the two ends. CDR3 sequence (DNA): TGTGCCAGCAGCGGGGGATGGAGCGGGCAATACAATGAGCAGTTCTTC. This sequence encodes CASSGGWSGQYNEQFF. Filled out from reference TRBV11-1 and TRBJ2-1, the complete variable domain reads EAEVAQSPRYKITEKSQAVAFWCDPISGHATLYWYRQILGQGPELLVQFQDESVVDDSQLPKDRFSAERLKGVDSTLKIQPAELGDSAMYLCASSGGWSGQYNEQFFGPGTRLTVL.

This clone was counted only a few times. CDR3 bases: TGTGCCAGCAGTTCTTTTTGGTATTGCTACACCTTC. This translates into CASSSFWYCYTF. The V and J genes are TRBV2 and TRBJ1-2; D is ambiguous. The CDR3 length is 12 residues. The germline gives CDR1 SNHLY, CDR2 FYNNEI. The V end lost 5 bases, the J end lost 9 bases, and 13 bases lay between the germline ends.

In its sample, this clone was seen a few times. A much larger clone lies a single base off, so this may be a read error. CDR3 amino acids: CASSSTGDTDTKYF. DNA of the CDR3: TGTGCCAGCAGCTCTACGGGAGACACAGATACGAAGTATTTT. V and J are TRBV7-2 and TRBJ2-3; D is perhaps TRBD2 (6 bases). The CDR3 has 14 amino acids. Germline CDR1 reads SGHTA; CDR2 reads FQGNSA.

This clone was detected many times. This sample also contains other DNA sequences that code for the same CDR3. The rearrangement uses TRBV7-8 and TRBJ2-7; 8 bases are shared with TRBD1. Trimming removed 1 base from V and 1 base from J; junction bases left unmatched: 3. The CDR3 loop spans 15 amino acids. Germline CDR1 reads SGHVS; CDR2 reads FQNEAQ. The CDR3 bases are TGTGCCAGCAGCTTAGGGGGACAGGAATCCTACGAGCAGTACTTC. This sequence encodes CASSLGGQESYEQYF.

Only a few counts were recorded for this clone. The genes are TRBV6-4 and TRBJ1-1; no clear D. The CDR3 runs to 13 residues. The germline V gene encodes CDR1 MRHNA and CDR2 SNTAGT. With 8 bases removed from V and 0 bases from J, the gap between germline ends came to 10 bases. CDR3 sequence reads: CASAREMNTEAFF. Here the CDR3 DNA reads TGTGCCAGCGCACGGGAAATGAACACTGAAGCTTTCTTT.

This clone was seen a few times. Being one base from a much bigger clone, this may be a read error. In this CDR3 the conserved last residue, phenylalanine or tryptophan, is missing, so a read error is likely. The chain has TRBV18 and TRBJ1-4; 8 bases agree with TRBD1. Trimming removed 6 bases from V and 7 bases from J; junction bases left unmatched: 4. The CDR3 extends over 13 amino acids. Germline V gene data show CDR1 as KGHSH and CDR2 as LQKENI. The DNA for the CDR3 is TGTGCCAGCTCGGATGGGACAGGTGAAAAACTGTTTCTT. Amino acid sequence: CASSDGTGEKLFL.

This clone was detected many times. The chain has TRBV11-2 and TRBJ1-2; the match to TRBD1 covers 8 bases. The trim removed 3 bases at V and 6 bases at J, leaving 0 bases unmatched. Germline V gene lookup returns CDR1 SGHAT and CDR2 FQNNGV. This CDR3 has 12 amino acids. In DNA, the CDR3 is TGTGCCAGCAGCTTGACAGGGGATGGCTACACCTTC. Translation: CASSLTGDGYTF.

In regard to this clone: Possible read error: a much larger clone is one base away. The rearrangement links TRBV2 to TRBJ1-1, with a weak D call TRBD1 (5 bases). This CDR3 contains 13 residues. Trimming removed 8 bases at V and 6 bases at J, with 16 bases between. Per germline, CDR1 SNHLY and CDR2 FYNNEI. The CDR3, as DNA: TGTGCCAGCGTACCGGGACGGGGCCCTGAAGCTTTCTTT. Residues: CASVPGRGPEAFF.

The sample holds a few counts of this clone. CDR3 nucleotide sequence: TGTGCCAGCAGGGGACAGCTCAATCAGCCCCAGCATTTT. Translating it yields CASRGQLNQPQHF. The chain employs TRBV28 and TRBJ1-5, with 7 nucleotides matching TRBD1. This CDR3 contains 13 residues. The junction had 2 bases not matched to a gene; V was cut back by 6 bases and J by 3 bases. Germline V gives CDR1 MDHEN, CDR2 SYDVKM.

Many counts were recorded for this clone. The chain carries TRBV10-3 and TRBJ2-1; D remains ambiguous. Trimming removed 9 bases from V and 8 bases from J, with 17 bases in between. Looked up from germline, CDR1 is ENHRY and CDR2 is SYGVKD. This CDR3 has 13 residues. The CDR3 sequence is CAMRLDLSYEQFF. In DNA, the CDR3 is TGTGCCATGCGCCTGGACCTATCTTATGAGCAGTTCTTC.

At least ten counts were recorded for this clone. The V and J genes are TRBV19 and TRBJ1-2; D is ambiguous. The CDR3 contains 11 residues. The ends were cut back, 3 bases at V and 9 bases at J, with 8 bases in the middle. The V gene's germline CDR1 is LNHDA and CDR2 SQIVND (reference sequence). CDR3 sequence reads: CASSMVRSYTF. The CDR3, as DNA: TGTGCCAGTAGTATGGTCAGGAGCTACACCTTC.

This clone was detected ten times or more. The chain is built from TRBV27 and TRBJ1-1; D is undetermined. V was clipped by 3 bases and J by 1 base, with 6 bases between them. The CDR3 is 13 amino acids. CDR1 and CDR2 (germline): MNHEY, SMNVEV (reference sequence). CDR3 coding DNA: TGTGCCAGCAGTTTTGTACGGAACACTGAAGCTTTCTTT. Translating it yields CASSFVRNTEAFF.

Comment on this clone: One end of the junction fails to match germline, which may point to a read error. The V gene is TRBV20-1, the J gene TRBJ2-5; TRBD1 aligns across 7 bases. The CDR3 consists of 13 residues. Germline lookup yields CDR1 DFQATT and CDR2 SNEGSKA (reference sequence). The CDR3, as DNA: TGCAGTCGGTGGGGACAGTCCCAAGATACCCAGTACTTC. Residues: CSRWGQSQDTQYF.

This chain joins TRBV18 and TRBJ2-5; D may be TRBD1 or TRBD2 (5 bases each). The tail of the sequence fits TRBJ2-1 better, so the J call may be wrong. Germline V CDR1 and CDR2: KGHSH, LQKENI. The CDR3 covers 16 residues. This chain's CDR3 is CASSPAGAPRGNEQFF. CDR3 nucleotides: TGTGCCAGCTCACCTGCCGGGGCTCCCCGGGGCAATGAGCAGTTCTTC.

Many counts were recorded for this clone. This chain uses TRBV12-3 or TRBV12-4 with TRBJ2-3; D call uncertain. The CDR3 covers 11 residues. The V gene lost 3 bases and the J gene lost 4 bases, with 2 bases spanning the gap. CDR3 amino acids: CASSFADTQYF. The CDR3, as DNA: TGTGCCAGCAGTTTTGCAGATACGCAGTATTTT.